This T cell receptor (beta chain) is from a study of T cell repertoires in cytomegalovirus infection (dated by TCRdb to the late 2010s). At the level of the whole study: The HLA type of each donor mattered for the analysis, because public TCR beta signatures pointed to carriage of CMV infection along with the matching HLA type. What the authors observed across the whole study: In both this cohort and an independent cohort of under 450 donors, the cumulative frequency of public TCR beta family members distinguished carriers of CMV infection plus the relevant HLA type. In the ex vivo response, HLA-C-restricted CMV-specific TCR beta clonotypes were dominant, and in two of eight donors the single most frequent clonotype came from this HLA-C-restricted group.

As regards this clonotype: Its binding antigen is unknown. No much larger clone is present one base from it, and per-base qualities are unavailable.

Trimming takes 7 bases off V and 4 bases off J; junction bases not matched to a gene: 8. From the cysteine up to the phenylalanine, the CDR3 has a length of 14 residues. The read is trimmed to its CDR3 DNA, 42 bases read in frame from base 1. Based on the germline V gene, the CDR1 and CDR2 sequences are SGHTA and FQGNSA. The listed sequencing device is Illumina HiSeq 1500. TCRdb applied fastp at Q25 and MiXCR to the public reads, then kept only in-frame beta chains. Each entry merges the rows of one CDR3 protein and shows their most common DNA and genes. This sample holds fewer than 300,000 distinct CDR3 sequences; about 25% were observed only once. About 15% of the sample rests with the top ten.

The material sequenced was PBMCs. The rearrangement joined TRBV7-2 to TRBJ2-5, with 8 middle bases fitting TRBD2. The sequence was obtained from a human donor in good health (CMV status not recorded). Some clones in this sample may be carry-over from other donors' samples. The CDR3 loop reads CASNLGAGGETQYF. DNA sequence: TGTGCCAGCAACCTAGGGGCGGGAGGAGAGACCCAGTACTTC.